This passage covers 26 T cell receptor beta chains from one sample sequenced in a study of T cell repertoires in cytomegalovirus infection. MiXCR was run by TCRdb on the reads, yielding one entry per CDR3 protein. The sample lists about 740,000 distinct CDR3 sequences; 35% to 45% were seen once. The specimen was PBMCs. The receptors originated from a human donor in good health (CMV status not recorded). Some clones in this sample may be carry-over from other donors' samples.

The chain links TRBV10-3 to TRBJ2-2, with 8 bases lining up with TRBD1. This CDR3 region has 14 residues. Trimming took 8 bases from V and 6 from J; bases not matched to a gene: 8. CDR1 and CDR2 (germline): ENHRY, SYGVKD. The CDR3 loop is CAIARTGRSGELFF. CDR3 in DNA: TGTGCCATCGCCCGGACAGGGCGGTCCGGGGAGCTGTTTTTT.

As concerns this clonotype: Given a much more abundant clone one base away, this may be a read error. The rearrangement uses TRBV11-2 and TRBJ2-4, with D maybe TRBD1 (6 bases). Trimming removed 4 bases from V and 7 bases from J, with 14 bases in between. CDR1 is SGHAT, CDR2 FQNNGV, per germline. The CDR3 extends over 14 amino acids. CDR3 loop: CASSYAGQCNIQYF. The CDR3 DNA reads as TGTGCCAGCAGCTACGCTGGACAGTGCAACATTCAGTACTTC.

This clonotype showed up just a few times. The chain recombines TRBV10-3 with TRBJ1-2; 10 bases are a match to TRBD1. The trim removed 4 bases at V and 6 bases at J, leaving 8 bases unmatched. The germline V gene has CDR1 ENHRY and CDR2 SYGVKD. The CDR3 spans 15 residues. The CDR3 reads CAISVWGTGAHGYTF. DNA for the CDR3: TGTGCCATCAGTGTATGGGGGACAGGGGCCCATGGCTACACCTTC.

V usage is TRBV6-6 and J usage is TRBJ2-7, with D possibly being TRBD1 (5 bases). The germline V gene encodes CDR1 MNHNY and CDR2 SVGAGI (reference sequence). The ends were cut back, 6 bases at V and 3 bases at J, with 24 bases in the middle. The CDR3 spans 17 residues. This CDR3 is CASSTRIIRQQDYEQYF. CDR3 DNA sequence: TGTGCCAGCAGCACGCGAATAATACGACAGCAAGACTACGAGCAGTACTTC.

In this sample, this clonotype turned up many times. The rearrangement joins TRBV12-3 or TRBV12-4 to TRBJ1-2, with a possible D match to TRBD1 (5 bases). V lost 6 bases and J 3 bases, leaving 20 bases between the germline ends. There are 16 residues in the CDR3. The CDR3 protein is CASSPNLGANDYGYTF. CDR3 sequence (DNA): TGTGCCAGCAGCCCGAACCTAGGGGCGAACGACTATGGCTACACCTTC.

The J gene is TRBJ2-5, the V gene TRBV6-1, with TRBD1 as a possible D gene (6 bases). Germline lookup yields CDR1 MNHNS and CDR2 SASEGT. V shed 7 bases and J shed 2 bases, with 14 bases lying between them. This CDR3 spans 14 amino acids. Written as DNA, the CDR3 is TGTGCCAGCACGGGCAGGGGTTGGCAAGAGACCCAGTACTTC. It codes for CASTGRGWQETQYF.

This clonotype was recorded a few times. J is TRBJ2-7 and V is TRBV3-1; TRBD2 might be the D (6 bases). This CDR3 has 14 residues. Trimming stripped 3 bases from V and 2 bases from J, with 11 bases between. Germline V gives CDR1 LGHDT, CDR2 YNNKEL (reference sequence). CDR3 amino acids: CASSHATGAYEQYF. The DNA of the CDR3 is TGTGCCAGCAGCCATGCGACGGGGGCCTACGAGCAGTACTTC.

The chain links TRBV6-6 to TRBJ2-1; D possibly corresponds to TRBD1 (5 bases). CDR3 length: 15 amino acids. The germline V gene has CDR1 MNHNY and CDR2 SVGAGI (reference sequence). The V end lost 5 bases, the J end lost 3 bases, and 14 bases lay between the germline ends. The CDR3 reads CASSEETELYNEQFF. Written as DNA, the CDR3 is TGTGCCAGCAGTGAGGAGACAGAACTCTACAATGAGCAGTTCTTC.

This clonotype was counted between two and nine times. V is TRBV12-3 or TRBV12-4 and J is TRBJ2-7; possibly TRBD1 for D (5 bases). CDR3 length: 15 residues. V was cut by 1 base and J by 4 bases, with 14 bases left in between. CDR3 DNA: TGTGCCAGCAGTTTAGACTCAGGGTCCCGTTACGAGCAGTACTTC. The encoded protein is CASSLDSGSRYEQYF.

The sample holds a few counts of this clonotype. The CDR3 spells CASSHYNQPQHF. The DNA for the CDR3 is TGTGCCAGCAGTCATTACAATCAGCCCCAGCATTTT. The J gene is TRBJ1-5, the V gene TRBV25-1; D is ambiguous. Trimming shortened V by 5 bases and J by 3 bases, and 5 bases separated the two germline ends. There are 12 residues in the CDR3. Germline V gene data show CDR1 as MGHDK and CDR2 as SYGVNS.

The rearrangement uses TRBV6-2 or TRBV6-3 and TRBJ1-2; 9 positions agree with TRBD1. J gave up 6 bases and V 0 bases, and 14 bases lay outside the gene matches. CDR1 is MNHEY, CDR2 SVGEGT, per germline. The length of the CDR3 is 18 residues. The CDR3 protein is CASSYSFHRTGVSNGYTF. DNA for the CDR3: TGTGCCAGCAGTTACTCGTTTCACCGGACAGGGGTATCGAATGGCTACACCTTC.

This chain connects TRBV11-2 to TRBJ2-7, with D unclear. V lost 1 base and J lost 12, with 16 bases in between. Germline V gives CDR1 SGHAT, CDR2 FQNNGV. The CDR3 length is 13 residues. In DNA, the CDR3 is TGTGCCAGCAGCTTAGTTTTAGTTGGACGACCGTACTTC. It encodes CASSLVLVGRPYF.

In this sample, this clonotype turned up a few times. V gene TRBV19 combines with J gene TRBJ2-7; D remains unclear. CDR1 and CDR2 (germline): LNHDA, SQIVND (reference sequence). With 1 base removed from V and 3 bases from J, the gap between germline ends came to 13 bases. This CDR3 comprises 15 residues. The CDR3 is CASSIGSGPLYEQYF. CDR3 DNA: TGTGCCAGTAGTATAGGATCCGGACCCCTCTACGAGCAGTACTTC.

The table lists this clonotype with a few counts. The genes are TRBV7-2 and TRBJ1-5; 7 bases align to TRBD1. Germline CDR1 SGHTA, CDR2 FQGNSA. With 5 bases clipped from V and 13 bases from J, the junction kept 5 bases outside the gene matches. The CDR3 has 11 residues. CDR3 amino acids: CASSGGTVQHF. The DNA of the CDR3 is TGTGCCAGCAGCGGAGGGACAGTGCAGCATTTT.

The CDR3 DNA reads TGTGCCACCTCGGTAGCGGGGGGGCAGTTTGAGCAGTTCTTC. This sequence encodes CATSVAGGQFEQFF. The rearrangement links TRBV28 to TRBJ2-1; 11 bases are shared with TRBD2. After removal of 10 bases from V and 9 bases from J, the junction contained 11 bases not matched to a gene. The CDR3 loop spans 14 amino acids. The germline V gene encodes CDR1 MDHEN and CDR2 SYDVKM.

About this clonotype itself: A much larger clone differs by one base, so this may be a read error. The genes are TRBV7-6 and TRBJ2-1, with D possibly being TRBD1 or TRBD2 (6 bases each). The CDR3 has 15 residues. CDR1 and CDR2 (germline): SGHVS, FNYEAQ. CDR3 in amino acids: CANSLKGGVYNEQFF. CDR3 bases: TGTGCCAACAGCTTAAAGGGGGGTGTTTACAATGAGCAGTTCTTC. Looking up the rest from reference TRBV7-6 and TRBJ2-1 gives the full variable domain: GAGVSQSPRYKVTKRGQDVALRCDPISGHVSLYWYRQALGQGPEFLTYFNYEAQQDKSGLPNDRFSAERPEGSISTLTIQRTEQRDSAMYRCANSLKGGVYNEQFFGPGTRLTVL.

This sequence joins TRBV14 and TRBJ1-4; weak D call: TRBD1 (5 bases). The CDR3 has 12 residues. The V end was cut by 1 base, the J end by 11 bases, with 8 bases between. Germline V lookup: CDR1 SGHDN, CDR2 FVKESK. The CDR3 coding sequence is TGTGCCAGCAGCCAAGTGGGGGGGAAACTGTTTTTT. It specifies CASSQVGGKLFF.

This rearrangement joins TRBV6-6 to TRBJ2-1; 12 positions agree with TRBD2. The J segment lost 10 bases and the V segment lost 2 bases, leaving 9 bases of the junction unmatched. CDR3 size: 16 residues. Per germline, CDR1 MNHNY and CDR2 SVGAGI (reference sequence). CDR3 sequence reads: CASSYGSSGGVWEQFF. In DNA form, the CDR3 reads TGTGCCAGCAGTTACGGGTCTAGCGGGGGGGTATGGGAGCAGTTCTTC.

This clonotype occurred a few times. The V gene is TRBV25-1, the J gene TRBJ1-2, with a possible D match to TRBD1 (6 bases). Germline CDR1 and CDR2: MGHDK and SYGVNS. The CDR3 is 15 residues long. The V gene lost 1 base and the J gene lost 4 bases, with 13 bases spanning the gap. DNA of the CDR3: TGTGCCAGCAGTGAATCGCAGGGGAGTATCTATGGCTACACCTTC. Its translation is CASSESQGSIYGYTF.

This clonotype was found once. Written as DNA, the CDR3 is TGTGCCAGCAGCTTAGTGAAAGAGCAGTACTTC. This sequence encodes CASSLVKEQYF. The chain has TRBV11-2 and TRBJ2-7, with unresolved D. The germline CDR1 and CDR2 sequences are SGHAT and FQNNGV. Trimming took 1 base from V and 7 from J, leaving 5 bases between them. This CDR3 region has 11 residues.

The V and J genes are TRBV29-1 and TRBJ2-3, with a tentative D call TRBD2 (7 bases). The CDR3 extends over 15 amino acids. With 6 bases removed from V and 3 bases from J, the gap between germline ends came to 19 bases. Germline V CDR1 and CDR2: SQVTM, ANQGSEA. CDR3 loop: CSVGGAPRITDTQYF. CDR3 nucleotide sequence: TGCAGCGTGGGGGGGGCCCCCCGGATAACAGATACGCAGTATTTT.

V is TRBV7-9 and J is TRBJ2-7; 8 bases agree with TRBD1. Germline-derived CDR1 and CDR2 are SEHNR and FQNEAQ (reference sequence). Unmatched junction bases numbered 4, after V lost 1 base and J lost 2 bases. The CDR3 covers 15 residues. The CDR3 is CASSLDATGAYEQYF. The CDR3 DNA sequence: TGTGCCAGCAGCTTAGACGCGACAGGGGCCTACGAGCAGTACTTC.

This clonotype was recorded at least ten times. The genes are TRBV7-6 and TRBJ2-7; TRBD1 matches 10 bases. V lost 5 bases to trimming and J lost 3 bases; unmatched junction nucleotides: 7. The CDR3 has 15 residues. Germline CDR1 SGHVS, CDR2 FNYEAQ. This chain's CDR3 is CASSPGQGVFYEQYF. The DNA of the CDR3 is TGTGCCAGCAGCCCAGGACAGGGGGTTTTCTACGAGCAGTACTTC.

The gene calls are TRBV7-6 and TRBJ1-1; D remains unclear. Germline V gene sequence: CDR1 SGHVS, CDR2 FNYEAQ. The CDR3 is 13 amino acids. V lost 4 bases to trimming and J lost 8 bases, with 14 bases between them. The CDR3 sequence: CASSSAPRSEAFF. The CDR3 nucleotides read TGTGCCAGCAGCTCCGCCCCCCGGTCCGAAGCTTTCTTT.

In this sample, this clonotype turned up a few times. This rearrangement joins TRBV7-9 to TRBJ2-3, with 12 bases aligning to TRBD1. CDR1 SEHNR and CDR2 FQNEAQ come from the germline V gene (reference sequence). J was trimmed by 5 bases and V by 5 bases; bases with no gene match: 5. CDR3 length: 15 amino acids. The CDR3 is CASSPGQGALDTQYF. The CDR3 DNA follows: TGTGCCAGCAGCCCGGGACAGGGGGCATTAGATACGCAGTATTTT.

V and J are TRBV6-6 and TRBJ2-5; 13 positions match TRBD2. V trimming: 6 bases; J trimming: 3 bases; junction bases outside the gene matches: 4. Germline CDR1 is MNHNY and CDR2 is SVGAGI (reference sequence). CDR3 length: 15 residues. The CDR3 DNA is TGTGCCAGCAGAGCCGGGACTAGCGGGGAAGAGACCCAGTACTTC. Amino acids: CASRAGTSGEETQYF.